This is a list of T cell receptor beta chains from one sample in a study of blood T cell repertoires in COVID-19. Clones were read by immunoSEQ multiplex PCR, and TCRdb kept only the in-frame ones, dropping some. The sample lists 390,000 or so clones; around 89% were seen once. Input material: peripheral blood. These receptors were taken from a woman aged 30 to 39 with COVID-19, enrolled during active disease. The CDR3 runs from the conserved cysteine through the conserved F or W. Each record gives: V gene, clone size, J gene, D gene, CDR3 DNA, CDR3 protein. D genes are given only for firm matches. Part of the rows lack a size; the others show once, few, many or a class for expanded clones.

>TRBV5-4|-|TRBJ1-2|TRBD1
TGTGCCAGCAGCTTGGACAGGGGAGATGGCTACACCTTC
CASSLDRGDGYTF
>TRBV5-1|once|TRBJ2-1|TRBD1
TGCGCCAGCAGCTTGGGAGGACAGGGATCAGCCAATGAGCAGTTCTTC
CASSLGGQGSANEQFF
>TRBV5-4|few|TRBJ1-2|-
TGTGCCAGCAGCTTGAGCCCAGGACTCTATGGCTACACCTTC
CASSLSPGLYGYTF
>TRBV7-9|-|TRBJ2-1|TRBD2
TGTGCCAGCAGCTTATCGGGACTAGCAACCAATGAGCAGTTCTTC
CASSLSGLATNEQFF
>TRBV19|-|TRBJ2-4|-
TGTGCCAGTAGTCCCCGGGGTGGTCCGCTAGCCAAAAACATTCAGTACTTC
CASSPRGGPLAKNIQYF
>TRBV3-1/TRBV3-2|-|TRBJ1-3|-
TGTGCCAGCAGCCAAGAGGGTTTACGGCCAGGGGTTGCCACCATATATTTT
CASSQEGLRPGVATIYF
>TRBV18|once|TRBJ2-2|TRBD1
TGTGCCAGCTCCCCGTTCGACAGGGAATGGGCCGGGGAGCTGTTTTTT
CASSPFDREWAGELFF
>TRBV7-2|-|TRBJ1-3|-
TGTGCCAGCAGCTTAGCGGCAGGGGCCTCTGGAAACACCATATATTTT
CASSLAAGASGNTIYF
>TRBV5-4|-|TRBJ1-1|TRBD1
TGTGCCAGCAGCTTGACAGGGGGCTACACTGAAGCTTTCTTT
CASSLTGGYTEAFF
>TRBV4-1|once|TRBJ1-6|TRBD1
TGCGCCAGCAGTGGGATAAGCAAGGCACAGGGGGTTCGACGATCTTCACCCCTCCACTTT
CASSGISKAQGVRRSSPLHF
>TRBV14|-|TRBJ2-1|TRBD1
TGTGCCAGCAGCCAAGTCGGCTCGACAGGGACCAATGAGCAGTTCTTC
CASSQVGSTGTNEQFF
>TRBV19|-|TRBJ1-5|TRBD1
TGTGCCGGGAAACAGACAGGGGGCGAGGATCAGCCCCAGCATTTT
CAGKQTGGEDQPQHF
>TRBV19|-|TRBJ1-1|-
TGTGCCAGTAGTATAACGCGGTACACTGAAGCTTTCTTT
CASSITRYTEAFF